A single sample is the source of the 5 T cell receptor beta chains below, sequenced in a study of blood T cell repertoires in COVID-19. Measured with immunoSEQ multiplex PCR; TCRdb has only the in-frame clones, and not every one. The sample includes about 430,000 clones, about 88% seen only once; the top ten take around 1.5%. Sequences were obtained from PBMCs or T cells enriched from blood (not recorded which). The source of these receptors is a young woman who had been exposed to COVID-19.

This clone is a singleton in its sample. Written as DNA, the CDR3 is TGTGCCAGCAGCACCGGGACAGGCGCGAACACTGAAGCTTTCTTT. It encodes CASSTGTGANTEAFF. The gene calls are TRBV11-3 and TRBJ1-1; TRBD1 matches at 8 bases. V dropped 5 bases and J dropped 1; count of bases not matched to a gene: 6. The CDR3 covers 15 residues. Germline-derived CDR1 and CDR2 are SGHNT and YENEEA.

This clone was recorded a few times. The chain has TRBV30 and TRBJ1-2; D not resolved. CDR3 length: 12 amino acids. Trimming removed 3 bases at V and 4 bases at J, with 9 bases between. Germline loops: CDR1 GTSNPN, CDR2 SVGIG (reference sequence). DNA for the CDR3: TGTGCCTGGAGCCTCAACGGCTATGGCTACACCTTC. It specifies CAWSLNGYGYTF.

The V and J genes are TRBV5-4 and TRBJ2-7; D uncertain. V lost 4 bases to trimming and J lost 0 bases, with 11 bases between them. From germline, CDR1 is SGHNT and CDR2 YYREEE (reference sequence). This CDR3 comprises 14 residues. The CDR3 region is CASSRQRDSYEQYF. The CDR3 coding sequence is TGTGCCAGCAGCCGCCAGCGCGACTCCTACGAGCAGTACTTC.

CDR3 sequence reads: CASGLFRDRALDSPLHF. Written as DNA, the CDR3 is TGTGCCAGCGGGCTTTTCCGGGACAGGGCCCTCGATTCACCCCTCCACTTT. The chain is built from TRBV27 and TRBJ1-6; 9 positions match TRBD1. Trimming removed 8 bases from V and 8 bases from J; junction bases left unmatched: 16. The germline gives CDR1 MNHEY, CDR2 SMNVEV (reference sequence). The CDR3 loop spans 17 amino acids.

In this sample, this clone turned up once. The chain recombines TRBV5-6 with TRBJ2-7; 8 nucleotides line up with TRBD1. CDR1 is SGHDT, CDR2 YYEEEE, per germline. The CDR3 length is 15 residues. With V trimmed by 5 bases and J by 0 bases, 7 bases remained unmatched. The CDR3 protein is CASSESDRASYEQYF. CDR3 bases: TGTGCCAGCAGTGAATCGGACAGGGCCTCCTACGAGCAGTACTTC.